This T cell receptor (beta chain) was identified during a study of blood T cell repertoires in COVID-19. For the study at large: T cells, B-cell-depleted T cells, or PBMCs provided the cDNA or gDNA that served as material.

Participant age was 18 to 89 years, and participants resided in 25 or so US areas. Recovery among Cohort 3 donors was established by two negative PCRs, clearance, or symptom resolution. This table comes from immunoSEQ multiplex PCR, and its TCRdb copy is limited to in-frame clones, with some not included. The data hold some 400,000 clones, with 80% to 90% observed a single time. Trimming shortened V by 4 bases and J by 1 base, and 15 bases separated the two germline ends. The germline V gene has CDR1 SGHNT and CDR2 YYREEE (reference sequence). The CDR3 contains 17 residues. The clonotype originates from a man under 40 who had recovered from COVID-19. The V and J genes are TRBV5-4 and TRBJ2-6; D possibly corresponds to TRBD2 (5 bases). The material sequenced was PBMCs or T cells enriched from blood (not recorded which). The CDR3 region is CASSRSGLGSGANVLTF. CDR3 nucleotides: TGTGCCAGCAGCCGCTCCGGACTCGGGTCTGGGGCCAACGTCCTGACTTTC.